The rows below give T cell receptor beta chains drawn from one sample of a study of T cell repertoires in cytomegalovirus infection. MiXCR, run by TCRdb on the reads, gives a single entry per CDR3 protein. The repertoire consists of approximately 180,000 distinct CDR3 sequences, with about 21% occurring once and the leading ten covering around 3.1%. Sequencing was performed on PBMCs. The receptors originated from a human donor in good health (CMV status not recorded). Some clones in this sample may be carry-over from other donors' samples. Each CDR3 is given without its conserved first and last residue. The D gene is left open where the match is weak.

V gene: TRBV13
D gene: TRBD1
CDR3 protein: ASSYGQGADTNYGYT

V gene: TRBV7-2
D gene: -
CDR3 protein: ASSLSTLYGYT

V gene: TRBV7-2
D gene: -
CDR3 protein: ASSLGGAPNTEAF

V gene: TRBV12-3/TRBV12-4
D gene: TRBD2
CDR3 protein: ASSSAVGLADNEQF

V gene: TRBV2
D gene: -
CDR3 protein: ASVRGNTEAF

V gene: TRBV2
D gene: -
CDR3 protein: ASSGLGVDETQY

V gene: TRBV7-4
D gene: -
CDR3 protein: ASSPDIYNVEQF

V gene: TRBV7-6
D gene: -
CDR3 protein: ASSLALSRADTQY

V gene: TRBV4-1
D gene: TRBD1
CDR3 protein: ASSQARGQGNYEQY

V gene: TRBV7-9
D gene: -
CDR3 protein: ASSPGGPNTEAF

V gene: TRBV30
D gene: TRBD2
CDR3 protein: ASPSGRGTGELF

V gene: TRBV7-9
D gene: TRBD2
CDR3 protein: ASSLVVTSGLYEQY

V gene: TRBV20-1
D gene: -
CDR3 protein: SARDGRGAYEQY

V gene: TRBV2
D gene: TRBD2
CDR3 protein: ASTGAGGISYEQY

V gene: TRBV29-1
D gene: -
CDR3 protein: SVGDSSVAE

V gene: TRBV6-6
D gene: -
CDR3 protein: ASDYLFGGASRNEQF

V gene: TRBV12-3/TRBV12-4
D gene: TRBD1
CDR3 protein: ASSPWGTGQETQY

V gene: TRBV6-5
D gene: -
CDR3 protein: ASSYLGSNTDTQY

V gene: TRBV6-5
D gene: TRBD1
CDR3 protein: ASSYRDRVGSPLH

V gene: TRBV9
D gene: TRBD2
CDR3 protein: ASSVASGQETQY

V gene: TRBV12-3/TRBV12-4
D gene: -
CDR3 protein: ASKINGLNTEAF

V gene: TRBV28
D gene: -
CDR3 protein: ASSTFYEQY

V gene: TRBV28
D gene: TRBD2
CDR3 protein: ASSAGTSGRAGTDTQY

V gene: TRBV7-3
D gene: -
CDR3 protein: ASSSAGVGTEAF

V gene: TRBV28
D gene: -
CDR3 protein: ASSLGGGVIGSIQY

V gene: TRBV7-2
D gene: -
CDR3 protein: ASSLGLESGEQY

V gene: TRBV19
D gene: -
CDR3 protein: ASRSLGEIQETQY

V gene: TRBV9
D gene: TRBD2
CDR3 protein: ASSLRTSETSTDTQY

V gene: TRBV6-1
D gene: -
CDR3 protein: ASSVGAKSNQPQH

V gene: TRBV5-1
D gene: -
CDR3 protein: ASYLSITGELF

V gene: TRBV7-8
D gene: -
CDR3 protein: ASSLPGLGGLGDEQF

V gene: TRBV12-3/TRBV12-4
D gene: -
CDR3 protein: AIRRGNTGELF

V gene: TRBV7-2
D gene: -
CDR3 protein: ASSLMVGGSISYGYT

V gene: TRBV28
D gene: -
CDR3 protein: ASTAGGKEQF

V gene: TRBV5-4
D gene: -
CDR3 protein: ASSPNAGTSNTGELF

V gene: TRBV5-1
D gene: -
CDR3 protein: ASSLRGTTNEKLF

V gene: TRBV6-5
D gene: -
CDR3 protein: ASSYGTARNYGYT

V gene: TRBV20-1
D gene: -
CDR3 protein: SARRGANTEAF

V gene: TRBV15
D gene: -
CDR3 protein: ATSRDLNREINQPQH

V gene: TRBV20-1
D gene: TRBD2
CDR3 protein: SARISSGNHEQY

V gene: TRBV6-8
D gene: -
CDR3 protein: ASSVTPNNEQF

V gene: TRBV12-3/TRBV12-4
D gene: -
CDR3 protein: ASSGDLGTQY

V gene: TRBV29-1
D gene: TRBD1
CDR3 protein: SVEGTGVAGANVLT

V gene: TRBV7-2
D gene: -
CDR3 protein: ASSLDFFGGTEAF

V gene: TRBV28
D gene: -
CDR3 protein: ASRGLINQPQH

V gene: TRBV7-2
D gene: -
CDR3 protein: ASSQGPLNKGNTEAF